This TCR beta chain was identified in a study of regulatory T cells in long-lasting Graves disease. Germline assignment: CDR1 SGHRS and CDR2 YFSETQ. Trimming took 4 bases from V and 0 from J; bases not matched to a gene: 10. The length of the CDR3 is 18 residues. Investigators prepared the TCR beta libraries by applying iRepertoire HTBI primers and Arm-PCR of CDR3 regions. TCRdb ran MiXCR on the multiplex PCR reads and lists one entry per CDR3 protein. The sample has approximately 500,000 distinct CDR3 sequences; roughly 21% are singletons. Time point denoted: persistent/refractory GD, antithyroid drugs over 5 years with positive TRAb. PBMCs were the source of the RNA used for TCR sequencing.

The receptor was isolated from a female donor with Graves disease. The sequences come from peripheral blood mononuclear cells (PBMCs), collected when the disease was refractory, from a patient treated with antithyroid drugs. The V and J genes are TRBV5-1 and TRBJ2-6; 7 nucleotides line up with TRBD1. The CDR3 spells CASSQGQLPISGANVLTF. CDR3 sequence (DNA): TGCGCCAGCAGCCAGGGACAGCTTCCCATCTCTGGGGCCAACGTCCTGACTTTC.